Sequencing of this T cell receptor beta chain was carried out in a study of T cell responses to AZD1222 COVID-19 vaccine (dated by TCRdb to the early 2020s). For the study in its entirety: TCR sequencing was performed for more than 230 trial participants, of whom about 200 were given two doses of AZD1222 and approximately 25 were given two doses of MenACWY control vaccine. Trial participants were enrolled by age into 18-55, 56-69 and 70-plus year subgroups, with 148, 28 and 57 TCR-sequenced participants respectively.

At the junction V is shortened by 2 bases and J by 0 bases, with 9 bases in between. From the cysteine through the phenylalanine, the CDR3 covers 15 amino acids. The DNA shown is the 45-base CDR3, in frame from base 1. Sequences LGHNA (CDR1) and YSLEER (CDR2) are obtained from the germline V gene. The CDR3 regions of human TCRbeta chains were analyzed by immunosequencing. As for the original processing: Repertoire TCRs were matched against a reference library of SARS-CoV-2-specific TCRs generated with the MIRA antigen-specificity platform. Breadth was defined as the fraction of unique TCRs that were SARS-CoV-2-associated, and depth was defined as the fraction of total T cells that were SARS-CoV-2-associated. Using the MIRA data, every spike-specific TCR was mapped to the spike region that the TCR reacted to and assigned to either a CD4 or a CD8 class. Log10-transformed breadth and depth values were compared by one-way ANOVA with Sidak's multiple comparisons tests. The table comes from immuneACCESS by way of TCRdb, which keeps in-frame sequences with V and J called. Part of the clones is missing from these tables; in studies checked, under half for an unresolved V gene and the rest for unknown reasons. V, J and clone size were drawn from that table, and D and trimming were deduced from the DNA. The sample table lists more than 85,000 clones, around 87% of them with a count of one. Roughly 4.4% of the sample comes from the top ten.

General conclusions and limits of the study: Epitopes outside the regions mutated in the B.1.351 and B.1.1.7 variants were reportedly recognized by nearly half of the unique spike-specific TCRs. The 56-69-year group was small, and its depth increase did not reach significance, likely because of low power. Vaccine-associated CD4 TCRs spanned the whole spike protein, with dominant responses in regions 160-218 and 743-854. Because no day 14 peak-response samples were available, repertoires were characterized only after the peak T cell response. After two AZD1222 doses, spike-specific TCR breadth and depth were significantly higher than at day 0 and than in MenACWY recipients. Conclusions about previously exposed vaccinees are limited because only a handful of AZD1222 recipients were SARS-CoV-2 seropositive at baseline. Participants were mostly white British and included more females than males, and it was suggested by the authors that clonal diversity may have been underestimated.

The label giving this sample's time point can be read as: about 28 days (+/-7) after the second vaccine dose. AZD1222 recipients whose second dose came at about 4 weeks and those whose second dose came at about 12 weeks were combined into one group, since spike-specific TCR depth and breadth did not differ between the two schedules. Samples from vaccinated people were obtained from the UK trials COV001 and COV002, which included a single-blind randomized controlled phase 2/3 trial of AZD1222 (ChAdOx1 nCoV-19) in healthy adults. Trial participant PBMC samples were collected at day 0 and day 28 after the second dose for TCRbeta chain sequencing. Comment on this clone: The antigen it recognizes is unknown. No base quality information exists; no much larger clone differs at one position.

Recombination connected TRBV4-3 to TRBJ2-3; the D gene identity is not certain. The receptor was derived from an adult who received the AZD1222 COVID-19 vaccine. The material was peripheral blood, obtained 28 days after the second AZD1222 dose. The CDR3 reads CASSQNPTSTDTQYF. The DNA sequence is as follows: TGCGCCAGCAGCCAAAATCCTACTAGCACAGATACGCAGTATTTT.